The 3 T cell receptor beta chains below all came from one sample that was sequenced in a study of cytomegalovirus exposure and HLA in healthy donors. The PCR contained 60 Vbeta and 13 Jbeta primers. TCRdb keeps only in-frame clones here, not all; method: immunoSEQ multiplex PCR. This sample carries around 150,000 clones, nearly 85% of them seen once, and the ten largest clones take 3% to 3.5%. Sequencing used PBMCs. Receptor source: a male donor in good health and CMV-seronegative.

The genes are TRBV18 and TRBJ1-4; 12 bases match TRBD1. The length of the CDR3 is 14 residues. Trimming removed 3 bases from V and 8 bases from J; junction bases left unmatched: 1. Germline lookup yields CDR1 KGHSH and CDR2 LQKENI. Written as DNA, the CDR3 is TGTGCCAGCTCACCCGGGACAGGGGGCGAAAAACTGTTTTTT. Protein product: CASSPGTGGEKLFF.

This clone was picked up one time. The chain carries TRBV29-1 and TRBJ2-5, with a tentative D call TRBD2 (6 bases). Germline-derived CDR1 and CDR2 are SQVTM and ANQGSEA. Trimming left V 5 bases short and J 1 base short, with 14 bases between. The CDR3 has 14 amino acids. The CDR3 DNA reads as TGCAGCGTTCTACGGGACTCCGCCCAAGAGACCCAGTACTTC. Its translation: CSVLRDSAQETQYF. Together with reference TRBV29-1 and TRBJ2-5, the CDR3 gives the full variable domain: SAVISQKPSRDICQRGTSLTIQCQVDSQVTMMFWYRQQPGQSLTLIATANQGSEATYESGFVIDKFPISRPNLTFSTLTVSNMSPEDSSIYLCSVLRDSAQETQYFGPGTRLLVL.

This chain uses TRBV12-5 with TRBJ2-1; a possible D gene is TRBD2 (6 bases). CDR1 and CDR2 from the germline V gene are LGHNT and FRNRAP. This CDR3 spans 17 amino acids. V was cut by 1 base and J by 7 bases, with 20 bases left in between. CDR3 DNA sequence: TGTGCTAGTGGTTTGGCGCGGGACGGTTCTTCAGGGAATGAGCAGTTCTTC. It is translated as CASGLARDGSSGNEQFF.